The following is a T cell receptor (beta chain) sequence with its context. Its antigen remains unknown. The CDR3 totals 14 residues. Germline-derived CDR1 and CDR2 are LNHDA and SQIVND (reference sequence). With 3 bases removed from V and 7 bases from J, the gap between germline ends came to 10 bases. This sample was included in a study of CD8+CD57+ T cells in acquired aplastic anemia. Study background: The sorted CD4+ and CD8+ cells yielded an average approximately 3.3 ug of DNA. Healthy donor CD4+ cell samples had a mean of about 10 million reads.

Whole-study findings and limits: Researchers report that about 28 CD8+ CDR3 sequences appeared in both patients and controls. CD8+ Simpson's diversity showed no significant patient-control difference.

TCR beta VDJ and CDR3 profiling used genomic DNA as template. TCRdb analysed the reads with MiXCR anew, one entry per CDR3 protein. The sample carries about 81,000 distinct CDR3 sequences, about half recorded once. This TCR came from a human donor in good health, serving as a control. The sequenced sample consisted of sorted CD4+, CD8+, or CD8+CD57+ T cells (not recorded which) from PBMCs. This chain links TRBV19 with TRBJ1-6; D not certain. The CDR3 coding sequence is TGTGCCAGTAGTATTAGGAGGGCGAATTCACCCCTCCACTTT. It translates to CASSIRRANSPLHF. The variable domain in full, with the rest retrieved from reference TRBV19 and TRBJ1-6, is DGGITQSPKYLFRKEGQNVTLSCEQNLNHDAMYWYRQDPGQGLRLIYYSQIVNDFQKGDIAEGYSVSREKKESFPLTVTSAQKNPTAFYLCASSIRRANSPLHFGNGTRLTVT.